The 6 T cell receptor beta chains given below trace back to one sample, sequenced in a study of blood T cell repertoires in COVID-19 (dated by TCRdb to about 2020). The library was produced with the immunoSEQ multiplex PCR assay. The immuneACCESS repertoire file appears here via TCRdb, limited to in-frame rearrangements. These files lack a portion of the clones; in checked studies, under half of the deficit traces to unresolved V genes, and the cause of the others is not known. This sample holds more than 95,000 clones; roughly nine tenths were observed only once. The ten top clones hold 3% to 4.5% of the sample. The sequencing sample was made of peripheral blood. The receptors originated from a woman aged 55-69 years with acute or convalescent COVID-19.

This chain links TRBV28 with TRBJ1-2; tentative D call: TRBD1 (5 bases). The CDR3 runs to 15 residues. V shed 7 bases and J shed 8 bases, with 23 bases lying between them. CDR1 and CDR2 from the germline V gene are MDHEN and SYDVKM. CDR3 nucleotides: TGTGCCAGCACCCAACGCTGGCCTGGGGCGGGAGGCTACACCTTC. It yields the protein CASTQRWPGAGGYTF.

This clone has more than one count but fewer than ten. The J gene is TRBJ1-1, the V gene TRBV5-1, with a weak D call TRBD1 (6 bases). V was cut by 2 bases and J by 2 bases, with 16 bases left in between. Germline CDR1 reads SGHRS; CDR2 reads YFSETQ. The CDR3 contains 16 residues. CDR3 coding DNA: TGCGCCAGCAGCTTTTCTCCGGGACATATAAACACTGAAGCTTTCTTT. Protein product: CASSFSPGHINTEAFF.

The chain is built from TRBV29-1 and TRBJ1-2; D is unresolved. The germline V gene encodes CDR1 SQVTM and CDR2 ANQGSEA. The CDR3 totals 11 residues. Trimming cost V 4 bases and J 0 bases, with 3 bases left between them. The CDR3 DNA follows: TGCAGCGTTGCTTCTAACTATGGCTACACCTTC. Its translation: CSVASNYGYTF.

CDR3 residues: CAWDRDNQPQHF. The DNA for the CDR3 is TGTGCCTGGGACAGGGACAATCAGCCCCAGCATTTT. This chain uses TRBV30 with TRBJ1-5; 7 bases are a match to TRBD1. The CDR3 is made up of 12 amino acids. J was trimmed by 3 bases and V by 5 bases; bases with no gene match: 1. Germline CDR1 is GTSNPN and CDR2 is SVGIG (reference sequence).

The CDR3 nucleotides are TGTGCCAGCAGAGGGACTAGCGGGAGCGGGTACGGCTACAATGAGCAGTTCTTC. Translated, it gives CASRGTSGSGYGYNEQFF. This rearrangement joins TRBV28 to TRBJ2-1, with 14 nucleotides matching TRBD2. Germline-derived CDR1 and CDR2 are MDHEN and SYDVKM. This CDR3 contains 18 residues. V shed 6 bases and J 3 bases; nucleotides not matched to a gene: 10.

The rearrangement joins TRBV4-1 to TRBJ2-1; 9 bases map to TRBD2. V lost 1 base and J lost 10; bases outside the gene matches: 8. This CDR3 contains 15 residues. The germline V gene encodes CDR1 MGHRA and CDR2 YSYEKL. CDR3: CASSQGAGGVREQFF. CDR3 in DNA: TGCGCCAGCAGCCAAGGAGCGGGAGGTGTACGGGAGCAGTTCTTC.